This T cell receptor (beta chain) was recorded in a study of blood T cell repertoires in COVID-19. Profiling relied on immunoSEQ multiplex PCR, and the TCRdb table lists in-frame clones only, not all of them. This sample has tens of thousands of clones, with around 73% found just once. V was clipped by 2 bases and J by 4 bases; unmatched bases: 11. The CDR3 has 17 residues. CDR1 and CDR2 from the germline V gene are SGHVS and FQNEAQ. The J gene is TRBJ1-2, the V gene TRBV7-8; 9 nucleotides align to TRBD1. The clonotype originates from a woman aged 55-75 years with acute or convalescent COVID-19. The sequenced sample was peripheral blood. CDR3 region: CASSLPIQGALGYGYTF. The DNA for the CDR3 is TGTGCCAGCAGCTTACCTATACAGGGGGCGCTTGGCTATGGCTACACCTTC.